Below are 21 T cell receptor beta chains sequenced from a single sample in a study of blood T cell repertoires in COVID-19. TCRdb keeps only in-frame clones here, not all; method: immunoSEQ multiplex PCR. Among some 300,000 clones listed, roughly 90% were seen once. Source material: PBMCs or T cells enriched from blood (not recorded which). The source of these receptors is a woman in her twenties or thirties who had recovered from COVID-19.

CDR3 sequence reads: CASSLTTREISYEQYF. CDR3 nucleotides: TGTGCCAGCTCTCTCACCACTAGGGAAATCTCCTACGAGCAGTACTTC. The rearrangement links TRBV18 to TRBJ2-7; possible D gene TRBD2, 5 bases. The CDR3 sequence is 16 residues long. V lost 6 bases, J lost 0 bases, and 18 bases lay in between. Germline V gives CDR1 KGHSH, CDR2 LQKENI.

V is TRBV18 and J is TRBJ2-7, with 7 bases identical to TRBD2. Per the germline V gene, CDR1 is KGHSH and CDR2 is LQKENI. The trim removed 2 bases at V and 4 bases at J, leaving 11 bases unmatched. This CDR3 spans 16 amino acids. CDR3 sequence (DNA): TGTGCCAGCTCACCATATTCCCGGACTAGTTCGTACGAGCAGTACTTC. Residues: CASSPYSRTSSYEQYF.

This chain connects TRBV6-5 to TRBJ2-1, with 8 bases lining up with TRBD2. Germline V gives CDR1 MNHEY, CDR2 SVGAGI. There are 15 residues in the CDR3. J lost 4 bases, V lost 6 bases, and 8 bases had no gene match. The CDR3: CASRRTSGRYNEQFF. The CDR3 nucleotides read TGTGCCAGCAGACGTACTAGCGGCCGTTACAATGAGCAGTTCTTC.

J is TRBJ2-7 and V is TRBV11-2; D perhaps matches TRBD2 (6 bases). The germline V and J ends were trimmed by 10 bases and 6 bases, with 22 bases remaining between them. Germline values: CDR1 SGHAT, CDR2 FQNNGV. This CDR3 spans 14 amino acids. CDR3 sequence (DNA): TGTGCCAACAAGAGGAGGGCCCATCCGCGCGAGCAGTACTTC. This encodes CANKRRAHPREQYF. The entire variable domain, with the rest obtained from reference TRBV11-2 and TRBJ2-7, is as follows: EAGVAQSPRYKIIEKRQSVAFWCNPISGHATLYWYQQILGQGPKLLIQFQNNGVVDDSQLPKDRFSAERLKGVDSTLKIQPAKLEDSAVYLCANKRRAHPREQYFGPGTRLTVT.

This clone occurred once. The chain couples TRBV7-9 to TRBJ1-6; D is unclear. This CDR3 contains 12 residues. The V gene lost 4 bases and the J gene lost 10 bases, with 8 bases spanning the gap. Germline V CDR1 and CDR2: SEHNR, FQNEAQ (reference sequence). CDR3 residues: CASSSGESPLHF. DNA of the CDR3: TGTGCCAGCAGCTCCGGGGAATCACCCCTCCACTTT.

This sequence joins TRBV11-2 and TRBJ2-1, with 9 bases that match TRBD1. Germline V gives CDR1 SGHAT, CDR2 FQNNGV. V shed 3 bases and J 5 bases; nucleotides not matched to a gene: 11. The CDR3 length is 17 residues. The CDR3 DNA reads TGTGCCAGCAGCTTGAGATTTGTTACAGGGGGCAACAATGAGCAGTTCTTC. Encoded protein: CASSLRFVTGGNNEQFF.

The rearrangement uses TRBV2 and TRBJ2-1, with 8 bases aligning to TRBD2. J was trimmed by 2 bases and V by 10 bases; bases with no gene match: 1. The germline CDR1 and CDR2 sequences are SNHLY and FYNNEI. This CDR3 has 12 residues. The CDR3 protein is CATGLAYNEQFF. The CDR3 nucleotides read TGTGCCACGGGACTAGCCTACAATGAGCAGTTCTTC.

This clone was counted once. This sequence joins TRBV5-1 and TRBJ2-3; the D gene is possibly TRBD1 (7 bases). The CDR3 sequence is 15 residues long. Trimming took off 5 bases at V and 2 bases at J, with 15 bases between the two ends. The germline gives CDR1 SGHRS, CDR2 YFSETQ. CDR3 sequence reads: CASRGGTASTDTQYF. CDR3 coding DNA: TGCGCCAGCAGAGGAGGGACAGCCTCCACAGATACGCAGTATTTT.

The gene calls are TRBV27 and TRBJ2-6, with D possibly matching TRBD1 (6 bases). Deletions cut 4 bases from V and 1 base from J, with 8 bases between. Germline V CDR1 and CDR2: MNHEY, SMNVEV (reference sequence). The CDR3 length is 15 residues. This CDR3 is CASSSTGSGANVLTF. The CDR3 DNA reads as TGTGCCAGCAGTTCTACAGGGTCTGGGGCCAACGTCCTGACTTTC.

This rearrangement joins TRBV27 to TRBJ2-7, with D perhaps TRBD1 (7 bases). Per germline, CDR1 MNHEY and CDR2 SMNVEV (reference sequence). Trimming shortened V by 2 bases and J by 5 bases, and 13 bases separated the two germline ends. The CDR3 consists of 14 residues. For the CDR3, the DNA is TGTGCCAGCAGTTTAGGGGCAGGGGGGAACGAGCAGTACTTC. Amino acids: CASSLGAGGNEQYF.

The chain recombines TRBV3-1 (or the pseudogene TRBV3-2) with TRBJ1-2; D gene ambiguous. CDR3 size: 16 residues. The V gene lost 0 bases and the J gene lost 4 bases, with 15 bases spanning the gap. The germline CDR1 and CDR2 sequences are LGHDT and YNNKEL (reference sequence). In nucleotides, the CDR3 is TGTGCCAGCAGCCAAGATCCGTGGGCCGGAACCTATGGCTACACCTTC. This sequence encodes CASSQDPWAGTYGYTF.

DNA of the CDR3: TGTGCCAGCAGCGGGGGGACAGGGAGATCCTATAATTCACCCCTCCACTTT. It yields the protein CASSGGTGRSYNSPLHF. The V call is TRBV7-8, the J call TRBJ1-6; TRBD1 matches 9 bases. V shed 5 bases and J 1 base; nucleotides not matched to a gene: 6. Germline values: CDR1 SGHVS, CDR2 FQNEAQ. The CDR3 is 17 residues long. The complete variable domain, with remaining parts taken from reference TRBV7-8 and TRBJ1-6, reads GAGVSQSPRYKVAKRGQDVALRCDPISGHVSLFWYQQALGQGPEFLTYFQNEAQLDKSGLPSDRFFAERPEGSVSTLKIQRTQQEDSAVYLCASSGGTGRSYNSPLHFGNGTRLTVT.

V gene TRBV18 combines with J gene TRBJ1-4, with TRBD1 matching over 7 bases. The junction had 8 bases not matched to a gene; V was cut back by 5 bases and J by 8 bases. The CDR3 extends over 14 amino acids. Germline V lookup: CDR1 KGHSH, CDR2 LQKENI. The CDR3 here is CASSERTGEEKLFF. DNA for the CDR3: TGTGCCAGCTCAGAGAGAACAGGGGAGGAAAAACTGTTTTTT. The full variable domain, completed using reference TRBV18 and TRBJ1-4, is NAGVMQNPRHLVRRRGQEARLRCSPMKGHSHVYWYRQLPEEGLKFMVYLQKENIIDESGMPKERFSAEFPKEGPSILRIQQVVRGDSAAYFCASSERTGEEKLFFGSGTQLSVL.

This chain uses TRBV27 with TRBJ1-3; unclear D gene. Trimming left V 4 bases short and J 1 base short, with 5 bases between. The CDR3 extends over 13 amino acids. Germline CDR1 and CDR2: MNHEY and SMNVEV (reference sequence). The CDR3 sequence: CASSSLSGNTIYF. Here the CDR3 DNA reads TGTGCCAGCAGTTCTTTGTCTGGAAACACCATATATTTT.

V and J are TRBV19 and TRBJ2-7; TRBD2 agrees at 7 bases. V was clipped by 6 bases and J by 3 bases; unmatched bases: 8. The CDR3 is 14 residues long. Germline lookup yields CDR1 LNHDA and CDR2 SQIVND (reference sequence). For the CDR3, the DNA is TGTGCCAGTAGCGGACTAGAAGGGCACTACGAGCAGTACTTC. It codes for CASSGLEGHYEQYF.

The table lists this clone with a count of one. V gene TRBV27 combines with J gene TRBJ2-7; 13 nucleotides align to TRBD2. Germline loops: CDR1 MNHEY, CDR2 SMNVEV (reference sequence). V was clipped by 6 bases and J by 6 bases; unmatched bases: 11. This CDR3 has 16 residues. CDR3 DNA sequence: TGTGCCAGCAGCGTAGATGGACTAGCGGGAGTAAGCGAGCAGTACTTC. Translating gives CASSVDGLAGVSEQYF.

This chain connects TRBV29-1 to TRBJ1-1; no clear D gene. Trimming took off 8 bases at V and 3 bases at J, with 16 bases between the two ends. The germline gives CDR1 SQVTM, CDR2 ANQGSEA. The CDR3 contains 13 residues. The CDR3 sequence is CSFILLGDTEAFF. As DNA, the CDR3 is TGCAGCTTCATTTTACTGGGCGACACTGAAGCTTTCTTT.

This CDR3 reads CASSSGTGYTF. The CDR3 coding sequence is TGTGCCAGCAGTTCAGGGACAGGGTACACCTTC. V usage is TRBV27 and J usage is TRBJ1-2; 9 bases are shared with TRBD1. The trim removed 4 bases at V and 11 bases at J, leaving 2 bases unmatched. The CDR3 totals 11 residues. The germline CDR1 and CDR2 sequences are MNHEY and SMNVEV (reference sequence).

This sequence joins TRBV19 and TRBJ2-3, with 9 bases aligning to TRBD1. The CDR3 sequence is 17 residues long. Looked up from germline, CDR1 is LNHDA and CDR2 is SQIVND (reference sequence). V shed 5 bases and J 1 base; nucleotides not matched to a gene: 10. The CDR3 sequence: CASSRPTGGGGTDTQYF. CDR3 sequence (DNA): TGTGCCAGTAGTCGTCCAACAGGGGGCGGAGGCACAGATACGCAGTATTTT.

V gene TRBV27 combines with J gene TRBJ1-1, with a weak D call TRBD1 (5 bases). Trimming cost V 5 bases and J 6 bases, with 13 bases left between them. This CDR3 comprises 13 residues. Germline lookup yields CDR1 MNHEY and CDR2 SMNVEV (reference sequence). The CDR3 loop is CASSVAGQAEAFF. CDR3 sequence (DNA): TGTGCCAGCAGTGTTGCGGGGCAGGCTGAAGCTTTCTTT.

V usage is TRBV28 and J usage is TRBJ1-6; no clear D. In germline, CDR1 is MDHEN, CDR2 SYDVKM. The CDR3 extends over 12 amino acids. The V and J ends lost 8 bases and 7 bases respectively, with 9 bases between them. The CDR3 nucleotides are TGTGCCAGCGAAGGAGGGAATTCACCCCTCCACTTT. Amino acid sequence: CASEGGNSPLHF.